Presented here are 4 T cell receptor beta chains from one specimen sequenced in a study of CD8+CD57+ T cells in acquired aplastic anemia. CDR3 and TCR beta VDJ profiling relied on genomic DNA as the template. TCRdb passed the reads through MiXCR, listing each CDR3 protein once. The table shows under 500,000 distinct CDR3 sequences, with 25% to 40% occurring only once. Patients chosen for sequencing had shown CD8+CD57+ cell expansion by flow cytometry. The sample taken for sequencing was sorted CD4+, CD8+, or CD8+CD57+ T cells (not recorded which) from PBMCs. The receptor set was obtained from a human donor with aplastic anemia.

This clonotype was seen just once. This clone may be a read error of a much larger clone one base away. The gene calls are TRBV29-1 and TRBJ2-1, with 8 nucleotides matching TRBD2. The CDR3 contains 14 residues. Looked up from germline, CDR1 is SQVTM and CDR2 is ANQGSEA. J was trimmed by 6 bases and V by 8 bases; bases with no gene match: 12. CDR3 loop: CSFAQLAEINEQFF. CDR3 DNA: TGCAGCTTTGCCCAACTAGCGGAAATCAATGAGCAGTTCTTC.

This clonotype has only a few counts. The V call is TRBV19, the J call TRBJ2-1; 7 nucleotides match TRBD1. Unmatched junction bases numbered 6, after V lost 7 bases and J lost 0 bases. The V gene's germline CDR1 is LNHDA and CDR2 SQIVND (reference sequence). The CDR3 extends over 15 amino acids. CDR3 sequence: CASTKTGSSYNEQFF. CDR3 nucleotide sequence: TGTGCCAGTACCAAGACAGGGAGCTCCTACAATGAGCAGTTCTTC.

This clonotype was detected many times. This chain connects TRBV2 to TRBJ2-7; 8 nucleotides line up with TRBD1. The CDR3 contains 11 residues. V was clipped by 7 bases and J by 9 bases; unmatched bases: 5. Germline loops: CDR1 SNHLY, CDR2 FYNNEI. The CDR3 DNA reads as TGTGCCAGCAATGACAGGGGCGGGCAGTACTTC. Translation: CASNDRGGQYF.

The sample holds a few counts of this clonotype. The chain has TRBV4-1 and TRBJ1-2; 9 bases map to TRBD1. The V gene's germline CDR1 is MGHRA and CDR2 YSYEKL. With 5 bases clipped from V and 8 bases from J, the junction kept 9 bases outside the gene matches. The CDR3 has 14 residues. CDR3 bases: TGCGCCAGCAGCATTAGGACAGGGGAAGGAGGCTACACCTTC. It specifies CASSIRTGEGGYTF.